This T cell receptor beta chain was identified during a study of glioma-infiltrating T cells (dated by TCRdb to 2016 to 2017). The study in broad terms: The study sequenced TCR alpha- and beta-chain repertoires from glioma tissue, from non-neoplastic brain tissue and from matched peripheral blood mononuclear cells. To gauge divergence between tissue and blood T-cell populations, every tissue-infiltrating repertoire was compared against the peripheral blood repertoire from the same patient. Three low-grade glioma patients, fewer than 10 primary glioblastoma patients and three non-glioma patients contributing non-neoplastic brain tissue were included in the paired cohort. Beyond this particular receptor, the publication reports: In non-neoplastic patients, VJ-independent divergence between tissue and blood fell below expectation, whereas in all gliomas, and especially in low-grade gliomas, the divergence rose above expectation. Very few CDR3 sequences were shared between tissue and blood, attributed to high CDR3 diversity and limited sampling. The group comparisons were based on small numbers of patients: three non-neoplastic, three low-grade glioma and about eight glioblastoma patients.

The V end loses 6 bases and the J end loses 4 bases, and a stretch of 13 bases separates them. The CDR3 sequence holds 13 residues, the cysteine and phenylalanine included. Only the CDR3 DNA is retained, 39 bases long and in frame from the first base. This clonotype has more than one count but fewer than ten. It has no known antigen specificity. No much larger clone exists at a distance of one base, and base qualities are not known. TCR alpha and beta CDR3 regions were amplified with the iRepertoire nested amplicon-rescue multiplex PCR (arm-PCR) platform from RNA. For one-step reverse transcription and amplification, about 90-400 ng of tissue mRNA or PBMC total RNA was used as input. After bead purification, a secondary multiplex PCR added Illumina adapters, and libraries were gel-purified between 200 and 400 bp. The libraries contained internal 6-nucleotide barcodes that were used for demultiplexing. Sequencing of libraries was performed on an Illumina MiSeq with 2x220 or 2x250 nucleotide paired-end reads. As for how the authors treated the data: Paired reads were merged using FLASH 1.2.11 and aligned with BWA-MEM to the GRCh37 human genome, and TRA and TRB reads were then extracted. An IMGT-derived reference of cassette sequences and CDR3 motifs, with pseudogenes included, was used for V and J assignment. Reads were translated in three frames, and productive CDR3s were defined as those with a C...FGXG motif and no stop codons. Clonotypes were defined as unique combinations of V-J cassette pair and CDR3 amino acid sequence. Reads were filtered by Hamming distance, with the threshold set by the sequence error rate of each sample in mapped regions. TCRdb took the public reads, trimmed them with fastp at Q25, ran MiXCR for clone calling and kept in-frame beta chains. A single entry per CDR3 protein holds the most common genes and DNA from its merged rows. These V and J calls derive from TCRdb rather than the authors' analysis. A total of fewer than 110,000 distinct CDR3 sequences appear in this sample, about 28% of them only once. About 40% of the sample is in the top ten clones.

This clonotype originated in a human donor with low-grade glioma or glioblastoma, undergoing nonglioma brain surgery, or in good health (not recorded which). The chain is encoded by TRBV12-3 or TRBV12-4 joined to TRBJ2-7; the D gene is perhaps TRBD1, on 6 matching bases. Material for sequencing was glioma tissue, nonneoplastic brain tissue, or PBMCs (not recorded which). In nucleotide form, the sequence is TGTGCCAGCAGCCAGGGGATCCTTTACGAGCAGTACTTC. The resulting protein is CASSQGILYEQYF.